A selection of T cell receptor beta chains follows, all from one sample in a study of lymphopenia after photon versus proton radiotherapy. Profiled with immunoSEQ multiplex PCR; TCRdb holds only in-frame clones, not every one. Among tens of thousands of clones listed, roughly 86% were seen once. This material consisted of peripheral blood, taken from a patient treated with photon-based radiotherapy. The receptor set was obtained from a man in his forties with gastric cancer. CDR3s include the opening cysteine and the closing phenylalanine or tryptophan. Fields, in order: J gene, V gene, D gene, clone size, CDR3 protein, CDR3 DNA. The D gene is left open where the match is weak. Not all rows give a size; the values are once, few, many and, for expanded clones, a class.

>TRBJ2-3|TRBV25-1|NA|NA
CASSEYRTFSDTQYF
TGTGCCAGCAGTGAATATAGGACGTTCTCAGATACGCAGTATTTT
>TRBJ2-1|TRBV7-3|NA|once
CASSPSRSSYNEQFF
TGTGCCAGCAGCCCCAGTAGGAGCTCCTACAATGAGCAGTTCTTC
>TRBJ2-7|TRBV5-4|TRBD1|NA
CASSLNRGYEQYF
TGTGCCAGCAGCTTGAACAGGGGGTACGAGCAGTACTTC
>TRBJ2-1|TRBV7-3|NA|NA
CASSLMGSGNNEQFF
TGTGCCAGCAGCTTAATGGGTAGCGGAAACAATGAGCAGTTCTTC
>TRBJ1-5|TRBV30|TRBD1|few
CAWSATGGGQPQHF
TGTGCCTGGAGTGCCACAGGGGGCGGTCAGCCCCAGCATTTT
>TRBJ2-1|TRBV5-1|NA|NA
CASSFRPGEQFF
TGCGCCAGCAGCTTTCGACCTGGTGAGCAGTTCTTC
>TRBJ2-4|TRBV7-8|NA|NA
CASSLAGILAKNIQYF
TGTGCCAGCAGCTTAGCAGGGATCCTAGCCAAAAACATTCAGTACTTC
>TRBJ1-5|TRBV6-5|NA|NA
CASRRSGLRGQPQHF
TGTGCCAGCAGGAGGTCGGGGTTGAGGGGTCAGCCCCAGCATTTT
>TRBJ1-6|TRBV7-2|TRBD1|NA
CASSPGQYNSPLHF
TGTGCCAGCAGCCCGGGACAGTATAATTCACCCCTCCACTTT
>TRBJ2-2|TRBV5-4|NA|NA
CASSPLGGNTGELFF
TGTGCCAGCAGCCCCCTGGGCGGGAACACCGGGGAGCTGTTTTTT
>TRBJ2-5|TRBV18|NA|once
CASSPQGWEETQYF
TGTGCCAGCTCACCACAGGGTTGGGAAGAGACCCAGTACTTC
>TRBJ1-4|TRBV30|NA|NA
CAWSGDTELEKLFF
TGTGCCTGGAGTGGAGACACAGAACTTGAAAAACTGTTTTTT
>TRBJ2-5|TRBV6-5|TRBD1|once
CASSASGTEQETQYF
TGTGCCAGCAGTGCCTCCGGGACAGAACAAGAGACCCAGTACTTC
>TRBJ2-7|TRBV9|NA|NA
CASSVASTDYEQYF
TGTGCCAGCAGCGTAGCCTCGACAGATTACGAGCAGTACTTC
>TRBJ2-3|TRBV10-3|NA|once
CAISSVGGTDTQYF
TGTGCCATCAGTTCCGTGGGTGGCACAGATACGCAGTATTTT
>TRBJ1-1|TRBV14|NA|NA
CASSHRGEGTEAFF
TGTGCCAGCAGCCACAGGGGAGAGGGCACTGAAGCTTTCTTT
>TRBJ2-7|TRBV7-6|NA|NA
CASSLVSYEQYF
TGTGCCAGCAGCTTAGTATCTTACGAGCAGTACTTC
>TRBJ1-2|TRBV5-6|NA|once
CASFLGGAYGYTF
TGTGCCAGCTTCCTGGGGGGGGCCTATGGCTACACCTTC
>TRBJ2-3|TRBV27|TRBD2|NA
CASRRGLAGALTQYF
TGTGCCAGCAGACGAGGACTAGCGGGGGCCCTTACGCAGTATTTT
>TRBJ2-3|TRBV7-6|NA|NA
CASSRDYLTDTQYF
TGTGCCAGCAGCCGAGACTATTTAACAGATACGCAGTATTTT
>TRBJ2-5|TRBV5-4|NA|NA
CASSGIGEETQYF
TGTGCCAGCAGCGGGATCGGGGAAGAGACCCAGTACTTC
>TRBJ1-6|TRBV6-6|TRBD1|few
CASSYVQGVGSPLHF
TGTGCCAGCAGTTACGTACAGGGGGTCGGGTCACCCCTCCACTTT
>TRBJ1-6|TRBV6-5|NA|NA
CASSYGQGGSPLHF
TGTGCCAGCAGTTACGGGCAAGGGGGTTCACCCCTCCACTTT
>TRBJ1-6|TRBV4-3|NA|few
CASSQDAGVGSPLHF
TGCGCCAGCAGCCAAGATGCAGGGGTAGGTTCACCCCTCCACTTT
>TRBJ2-7|TRBV9|TRBD1|NA
CASSVVGTGSGEQYF
TGTGCCAGCAGCGTAGTAGGGACAGGGAGCGGCGAGCAGTACTTC